This T cell receptor (beta chain) was documented in a study of T cells in Graves' hyperthyroidism and ophthalmopathy. The CDR3 length is 12 residues. The germline V gene has CDR1 MNHNS and CDR2 SASEGT. The V and J ends lost 3 bases and 0 bases respectively, with 3 bases between them. Amplified TCR beta CDR3 regions came from RNA transcripts. HTBI primers were employed in a first-round RT-PCR of the TCR CDR3. TCRdb reprocessed the multiplex PCR reads with MiXCR, giving one entry per CDR3 protein. The repertoire holds some 620,000 distinct CDR3 sequences, roughly 16% seen once, with 3.8% in the top ten. This clonotype came up many times.

Sequenced input: blood. The chain links TRBV6-1 to TRBJ2-7; the D is unclear. This TCR was sampled from a woman in her twenties or thirties with Graves' hyperthyroidism. The CDR3 DNA is TGTGCCAGCAGTGAGGGCTCCTACGAGCAGTACTTC. Protein: CASSEGSYEQYF.